Listed below are T cell receptor beta chains from one sample, sequenced in a study of blood T cell repertoires in COVID-19. Using immunoSEQ multiplex PCR, the repertoire was profiled, and TCRdb retains in-frame clones only, with some absent. The sample lists around 180,000 clones, roughly three quarters occurring once. The sample comprised PBMCs or T cells enriched from blood (not recorded which). All receptors come from a woman between 45 and 65 years old with acute COVID-19. The CDR3 runs from the conserved cysteine through the conserved F or W. D genes are given only for firm matches. Some rows have no size entry. The others give once, few or many, or a class for an expanded clone.

CDR3 protein: CASSLAGGPLDEQFF
CDR3 DNA: TGTGCCAGCAGCCTAGCGGGGGGGCCACTCGATGAGCAGTTCTTC
clone size: -
J gene: TRBJ2-1
D gene: TRBD2
V gene: TRBV7-9

CDR3 protein: CASSRGMNTEAFF
CDR3 DNA: TGTGCCAGCAGCCGCGGGATGAACACTGAAGCTTTCTTT
clone size: -
J gene: TRBJ1-1
D gene: -
V gene: TRBV28

CDR3 protein: CASSLAGGGFNEKLFF
CDR3 DNA: TGTGCCAGCAGCTTGGCAGGGGGAGGTTTTAATGAAAAACTGTTTTTT
clone size: -
J gene: TRBJ1-4
D gene: TRBD1
V gene: TRBV7-9

CDR3 protein: CASSPGGLFSTDTQYF
CDR3 DNA: TGTGCCAGCTCACCAGGAGGGTTATTTAGCACAGATACGCAGTATTTT
clone size: -
J gene: TRBJ2-3
D gene: -
V gene: TRBV18

CDR3 protein: CASSLARGARTDTQYF
CDR3 DNA: TGTGCCAGCAGCTTAGCACGGGGGGCACGCACAGATACGCAGTATTTT
clone size: -
J gene: TRBJ2-3
D gene: -
V gene: TRBV13

CDR3 protein: CSVEDQGGGYNEQFF
CDR3 DNA: TGCAGCGTTGAAGACCAAGGCGGTGGCTACAATGAGCAGTTCTTC
clone size: -
J gene: TRBJ2-1
D gene: -
V gene: TRBV29-1

CDR3 protein: CASMEGDYGYTF
CDR3 DNA: TGTGCCAGCATGGAGGGCGACTATGGCTACACCTTC
clone size: -
J gene: TRBJ1-2
D gene: -
V gene: TRBV28

CDR3 protein: CASSSPVGELFF
CDR3 DNA: TGTGCCAGCAGCTCTCCGGTCGGGGAGCTGTTTTTT
clone size: -
J gene: TRBJ2-2
D gene: -
V gene: TRBV11-3

CDR3 protein: CASSPYRDRGDYGYTF
CDR3 DNA: TGTGCCAGTAGTCCCTACCGGGACAGGGGAGACTATGGCTACACCTTC
clone size: -
J gene: TRBJ1-2
D gene: TRBD1
V gene: TRBV19

CDR3 protein: CASSFIRGEWAFF
CDR3 DNA: TGTGCCAGCAGTTTTATTAGGGGTGAATGGGCTTTCTTT
clone size: -
J gene: TRBJ1-1
D gene: -
V gene: TRBV28

CDR3 protein: CASSPLDAAGEDTEAFF
CDR3 DNA: TGTGCCAGCAGTCCCCTGGATGCGGCAGGGGAAGACACTGAAGCTTTCTTT
clone size: few
J gene: TRBJ1-1
D gene: -
V gene: TRBV28

CDR3 protein: CASSLGGLLNQPQHF
CDR3 DNA: TGTGCCAGCAGCTTGGGGGGGCTACTCAATCAGCCCCAGCATTTT
clone size: -
J gene: TRBJ1-5
D gene: -
V gene: TRBV5-5

CDR3 protein: CASSFKGSPLHF
CDR3 DNA: TGTGCCAGCAGCTTTAAGGGGTCACCCCTCCACTTT
clone size: -
J gene: TRBJ1-6
D gene: -
V gene: TRBV5-6

CDR3 protein: CASSPIATVTREISQETQYF
CDR3 DNA: TGTGCCAGCTCACCAATCGCGACAGTTACCCGGGAGATCTCCCAAGAGACCCAGTACTTC
clone size: -
J gene: TRBJ2-5
D gene: -
V gene: TRBV18

CDR3 protein: CASSKQDQPQHF
CDR3 DNA: TGTGCCAGCAGTAAACAGGATCAGCCCCAGCATTTT
clone size: -
J gene: TRBJ1-5
D gene: -
V gene: TRBV27

CDR3 protein: CASSGGWGELFF
CDR3 DNA: TGTGCCAGCAGTGGCGGCTGGGGGGAGCTGTTTTTT
clone size: -
J gene: TRBJ2-2
D gene: -
V gene: TRBV2

CDR3 protein: CASRATGTNTGELFF
CDR3 DNA: TGCGCCAGCAGGGCGACAGGAACGAACACCGGGGAGCTGTTTTTT
clone size: -
J gene: TRBJ2-2
D gene: -
V gene: TRBV10-1

CDR3 protein: CATIPGGYEPQHF
CDR3 DNA: TGTGCCACCATCCCAGGGGGCTATGAGCCCCAGCATTTT
clone size: once
J gene: TRBJ1-5
D gene: TRBD1
V gene: TRBV27

CDR3 protein: CATSDDSGEKAFF
CDR3 DNA: TGTGCCACCAGTGACGACTCCGGGGAGAAAGCTTTCTTT
clone size: -
J gene: TRBJ1-1
D gene: -
V gene: TRBV24-1

CDR3 protein: CASSRGLATNEKLFF
CDR3 DNA: TGTGCCAGTTCCAGGGGGCTCGCAACTAATGAAAAACTGTTTTTT
clone size: -
J gene: TRBJ1-4
D gene: TRBD1
V gene: TRBV18

CDR3 protein: CAIMKGTGTGDKNTEAFF
CDR3 DNA: TGTGCCATCATGAAGGGAACCGGGACAGGGGACAAGAACACTGAAGCTTTCTTT
clone size: -
J gene: TRBJ1-1
D gene: TRBD1
V gene: TRBV10-3

CDR3 protein: CASSLEVVAKNIQYF
CDR3 DNA: TGTGCCAGCAGTCTTGAGGTTGTAGCCAAAAACATTCAGTACTTC
clone size: -
J gene: TRBJ2-4
D gene: -
V gene: TRBV6-2/TRBV6-3

CDR3 protein: CASSLAREDQPQHF
CDR3 DNA: TGTGCCAGCAGCTTGGCCAGGGAGGATCAGCCCCAGCATTTT
clone size: -
J gene: TRBJ1-5
D gene: -
V gene: TRBV5-4

CDR3 protein: CASSNRDTDSPLHF
CDR3 DNA: TGTGCCAGTAGTAACCGGGACACTGATTCACCCCTCCACTTT
clone size: -
J gene: TRBJ1-6
D gene: -
V gene: TRBV19

CDR3 protein: CASSPRDRSSYNEQFF
CDR3 DNA: TGTGCCAGCAGCCCGCGGGACCGGAGCTCCTACAATGAGCAGTTCTTC
clone size: -
J gene: TRBJ2-1
D gene: -
V gene: TRBV11-3

CDR3 protein: CASSFGLDQPQHF
CDR3 DNA: TGTGCCAGCAGCTTTGGCCTTGATCAGCCCCAGCATTTT
clone size: many
J gene: TRBJ1-5
D gene: -
V gene: TRBV5-5

CDR3 protein: CAGSGQYNSPLHF
CDR3 DNA: TGTGCCGGATCGGGACAGTATAATTCACCCCTCCACTTT
clone size: once
J gene: TRBJ1-6
D gene: TRBD1
V gene: TRBV6-5

CDR3 protein: CASSPHRGLGELFF
CDR3 DNA: TGTGCCAGCAGCCCGCACAGGGGGCTCGGGGAGCTGTTTTTT
clone size: -
J gene: TRBJ2-2
D gene: TRBD1
V gene: TRBV9

CDR3 protein: CASSPPGARQTELFF
CDR3 DNA: TGTGCCAGCTCACCACCGGGTGCCCGACAGACAGAGCTGTTTTTT
clone size: -
J gene: TRBJ2-2
D gene: -
V gene: TRBV18

CDR3 protein: CASSLALAGAVQETQYF
CDR3 DNA: TGCGCCAGCAGCTTGGCTCTAGCGGGGGCCGTTCAAGAGACCCAGTACTTC
clone size: -
J gene: TRBJ2-5
D gene: TRBD2
V gene: TRBV5-1

CDR3 protein: CASRSASEGHTEAFF
CDR3 DNA: TGTGCCAGCCGTTCCGCCTCGGAGGGACACACTGAAGCTTTCTTT
clone size: once
J gene: TRBJ1-1
D gene: -
V gene: TRBV28

CDR3 protein: CASTKTGRGSNQPQHF
CDR3 DNA: TGTGCCAGCACCAAAACGGGTAGGGGAAGCAATCAGCCCCAGCATTTT
clone size: -
J gene: TRBJ1-5
D gene: -
V gene: TRBV7-9